The next 5 T cell receptor beta chains were all read from a single sample in a study of blood T cell repertoires in COVID-19 (dated by TCRdb to about 2020). Receptor amplification or capture employed the immunoSEQ multiplex PCR assay. In TCRdb, the immuneACCESS table is reduced to in-frame sequences with V and J assigned. These tables do not hold every clone; where another copy was compared, an unresolved V gene accounts for under half, and the others remain unexplained. The sample records about 140,000 clones, 80% to 85% of which are singletons. The ten biggest clones cover about 8% of the sample. The sequenced material came from peripheral blood. The receptors derive from a human donor in a cohort sampled during active COVID-19.

V gene TRBV5-1 combines with J gene TRBJ2-1; a possible D gene is TRBD1 (5 bases). From germline, CDR1 is SGHRS and CDR2 YFSETQ. Trimming left V 0 bases short and J 7 bases short, with 17 bases between. This CDR3 contains 16 residues. For the CDR3, the DNA is TGCGCCAGCAGCTTGGATCGTTACACCCCAGGGAATGAGCAGTTCTTC. Its protein product is CASSLDRYTPGNEQFF. Looking up the rest from reference TRBV5-1 and TRBJ2-1 gives the full variable domain: KAGVTQTPRYLIKTRGQQVTLSCSPISGHRSVSWYQQTPGQGLQFLFEYFSETQRNKGNFPGRFSGRQFSNSRSEMNVSTLELGDSALYLCASSLDRYTPGNEQFFGPGTRLTVL.

The chain is built from TRBV3-1 (or the pseudogene TRBV3-2) and TRBJ1-2; 8 nucleotides match TRBD1. Germline CDR1 and CDR2: LGHDT and YNNKEL (reference sequence). Losses at the gene ends were 5 bases for V and 5 bases for J; bases not matched to a gene: 13. CDR3 length: 16 residues. The CDR3 DNA follows: TGTGCCAGCAGCGACCGCGGAGACAGGGGCAGGTATGGCTACACCTTC. This gives the protein CASSDRGDRGRYGYTF.

Details on this clone: The sample contains more than one DNA sequence encoding this CDR3. The gene calls are TRBV28 and TRBJ2-7, with D hard to call. V lost 4 bases and J lost 4, with 5 bases in between. This CDR3 is 11 amino acids long. Per the germline V gene, CDR1 is MDHEN and CDR2 is SYDVKM. This chain's CDR3 is CASSSTYEQYF. The CDR3, as DNA: TGTGCCAGCAGTTCAACTTACGAGCAGTACTTC.

The V gene is TRBV19, the J gene TRBJ1-5, with D uncertain. Germline V gene sequence: CDR1 LNHDA, CDR2 SQIVND (reference sequence). V was shortened by 9 bases and J by 0 bases, with 12 bases between the two germline ends. The CDR3 length is 14 residues. CDR3 in DNA: TGTGCCAGCCACCGAGGGAATAGCAATCAGCCCCAGCATTTT. Its protein product is CASHRGNSNQPQHF.

This chain connects TRBV27 to TRBJ2-7; TRBD1 matches 9 bases. The CDR3 runs to 14 residues. CDR1 and CDR2 from the germline V gene are MNHEY and SMNVEV (reference sequence). Unmatched junction bases numbered 8, after V lost 5 bases and J lost 6 bases. Written as DNA, the CDR3 is TGTGCCAGCAGTCCACCCGGGACAGGGTTCGAGCAGTACTTC. Translating it yields CASSPPGTGFEQYF.